Presented here are 15 T cell receptor beta chains from one specimen sequenced in a study of human T cells and chemical hapten exposure. Each CDR3 protein gets one entry after TCRdb re-called the RACE reads with MiXCR. Of 84,000 or so distinct CDR3 sequences detected, 10% to 13% appear once; the ten largest clones hold 2% to 2.5%. The time point is: patch test 2, 6 weeks after DPC sensitization. Treatment noted: therapeutic diphenylcyclopropenone sensitization with weekly scalp DPC. Sequencing used whole blood, obtained in connection with sensitization to the hapten diphenylcyclopropenone (DPC). These receptors were taken from a woman aged 25 to 39 with alopecia areata. Some clones in this sample may be carry-over from other donors' samples.

This clonotype was found many times. The V call is TRBV6-5, the J call TRBJ2-7, with 8 positions matching TRBD1. The trim removed 5 bases at V and 2 bases at J, leaving 5 bases unmatched. CDR3 size: 14 residues. Per germline, CDR1 MNHEY and CDR2 SVGAGI. CDR3 sequence reads: CASSLDRVTYEQYF. DNA for the CDR3: TGTGCCAGCAGTCTGGACAGGGTTACCTACGAGCAGTACTTC.

In its sample, this clonotype was seen many times. The chain has TRBV5-1 and TRBJ2-3; unclear D gene. V lost 1 base to trimming and J lost 4 bases, with 10 bases between them. Germline lookup yields CDR1 SGHRS and CDR2 YFSETQ. This CDR3 is 14 amino acids long. CDR3: CASSLIGLADTQYF. In nucleotides, the CDR3 is TGCGCCAGCAGCTTGATAGGTCTAGCAGATACGCAGTATTTT. Complete variable domain (other parts from reference TRBV5-1 and TRBJ2-3): KAGVTQTPRYLIKTRGQQVTLSCSPISGHRSVSWYQQTPGQGLQFLFEYFSETQRNKGNFPGRFSGRQFSNSRSEMNVSTLELGDSALYLCASSLIGLADTQYFGPGTRLTVL.

Many counts were recorded for this clonotype. The chain links TRBV6-1 to TRBJ1-6, with 7 bases fitting TRBD1. The germline V gene encodes CDR1 MNHNS and CDR2 SASEGT. CDR3 length: 13 residues. J was trimmed by 7 bases and V by 6 bases; bases with no gene match: 3. The CDR3 DNA sequence: TGTGCCAGCAGGCTGACAGGGAATTCACCCCTCCACTTT. It translates to CASRLTGNSPLHF.

The V and J genes are TRBV6-5 and TRBJ1-5; D is perhaps TRBD1 (5 bases). The V gene lost 2 bases and the J gene lost 5 bases, with 7 bases spanning the gap. The CDR3 length is 13 residues. CDR1 and CDR2 from the germline V gene are MNHEY and SVGAGI. CDR3 nucleotide sequence: TGTGCCAGCAGTTACCAACAGGATCAGCCCCAGCATTTT. Translating gives CASSYQQDQPQHF.

This clonotype was seen repeatedly, ten times or more. The V gene is TRBV5-1, the J gene TRBJ1-2; 9 positions match TRBD1. The CDR3 contains 15 residues. Germline V gene sequence: CDR1 SGHRS, CDR2 YFSETQ. The J segment lost 4 bases and the V segment lost 2 bases, leaving 6 bases of the junction unmatched. In DNA form, the CDR3 reads TGCGCCAGCAGCTTACGGACAGGGGCCAGCTATGGCTACACCTTC. Residues: CASSLRTGASYGYTF.

This clonotype was seen many times. This chain joins TRBV5-1 and TRBJ2-5, with D perhaps assigned TRBD1 or TRBD2 (5 bases each). Looked up from germline, CDR1 is SGHRS and CDR2 is YFSETQ. V shed 0 bases and J shed 6 bases, with 9 bases lying between them. This CDR3 has 13 residues. This chain's CDR3 is CASSLDEGKTQYF. CDR3 sequence (DNA): TGCGCCAGCAGCTTGGACGAGGGGAAGACCCAGTACTTC.

The chain uses TRBV7-9 and TRBJ1-1; D may be TRBD1 (6 bases). Looked up from germline, CDR1 is SEHNR and CDR2 is FQNEAQ (reference sequence). V was pared by 6 bases and J by 1 base, with 12 bases between. The CDR3 is 14 amino acids. The CDR3 DNA reads as TGTGCCAGCAGAGGGGGACACTCGAACACTGAAGCTTTCTTT. This codes for CASRGGHSNTEAFF.

This clonotype was counted at least ten times. V is TRBV12-2 and J is TRBJ2-7; the D segment call TRBD1 is taken from the table without a DNA check. TRBV12-2 is a recognized pseudogene. The CDR3 consists of 15 residues. The DNA of the CDR3 is TGTGCAAGTCGCTTATGGGACCCCATTTCCTACGAGCAGTACTTC. This codes for CASRLWDPISYEQYF.

This clonotype has a handful of counts. V is TRBV6-5 and J is TRBJ2-5, with a tentative D call TRBD2 (5 bases). This CDR3 contains 13 residues. Between the trimmed V and J ends, which lost 6 bases and 2 bases, there was a span of 10 bases. The germline CDR1 and CDR2 sequences are MNHEY and SVGAGI. CDR3 sequence: CASRWTGQETQYF. Written as DNA, the CDR3 is TGTGCCAGCAGGTGGACTGGGCAAGAGACCCAGTACTTC.

The sample holds many counts of this clonotype. The V call is TRBV5-4, the J call TRBJ2-1; weak D call: TRBD2 (5 bases). V dropped 3 bases and J dropped 7 bases, with 11 bases sitting between them. The length of the CDR3 is 13 residues. Germline CDR1 is SGHNT and CDR2 is YYREEE (reference sequence). The CDR3 DNA reads as TGTGCCAGCAGCTCGGGTACGGGGAATGAGCAGTTCTTC. Translated: CASSSGTGNEQFF.

There are many counts of this clonotype. This chain uses TRBV20-1 with TRBJ2-5; TRBD2 agrees at 8 bases. The V and J ends lost 1 base and 5 bases, in that order; junction bases with no gene match: 6. The V gene's germline CDR1 is DFQATT and CDR2 SNEGSKA (reference sequence). The CDR3 runs 14 residues. This CDR3 reads CSARVGLVLETQYF. Written as DNA, the CDR3 is TGCAGTGCTAGAGTGGGACTAGTATTGGAGACCCAGTACTTC.

V is TRBV29-1 and J is TRBJ1-3, with TRBD1 identical over 9 bases. The germline V gene has CDR1 SQVTM and CDR2 ANQGSEA. This CDR3 region has 14 residues. V shed 7 bases and J 3 bases; nucleotides not matched to a gene: 7. Here the CDR3 reads CSAILDRGGNTIYF. CDR3 sequence (DNA): TGCAGCGCTATTCTGGACAGGGGTGGAAACACCATATATTTT.

The J gene is TRBJ1-1, the V gene TRBV4-3; D gene uncertain. Germline CDR1 and CDR2: LGHNA and YSLEER. CDR3 length: 16 amino acids. The V and J ends lost 1 base and 4 bases respectively, with 16 bases between them. CDR3: CASSQAGLLGRTEAFF. The CDR3 DNA is TGCGCCAGCAGCCAAGCCGGCTTGCTAGGGCGCACTGAAGCTTTCTTT.

This clonotype was seen ten or more times. V gene TRBV14 combines with J gene TRBJ2-1; the D call may be TRBD1 or TRBD2 (6 bases each). There are 16 residues in the CDR3. The V end lost 4 bases, the J end lost 0 bases, and 13 bases lay between the germline ends. Germline assignment: CDR1 SGHDN and CDR2 FVKESK. As DNA, the CDR3 is TGTGCCAGCAGCCTTTACGGGGGCAGCTCCTACAATGAGCAGTTCTTC. The encoded protein is CASSLYGGSSYNEQFF.

This clonotype was found a few times. The chain's CDR3 is CASSLGPEQYF. CDR3 bases: TGTGCCAGCAGTTTAGGCCCGGAGCAGTACTTC. The genes are TRBV12-3 or TRBV12-4 and TRBJ2-7; D not resolved. The CDR3 loop spans 11 amino acids. V lost 1 base and J lost 7, with 5 bases in between.